The clone carrying this T cell receptor (beta chain) was picked up a small number of times. What it binds is unknown. Making the TCR beta libraries involved quantitative 5'-RACE with molecular barcodes. One entry per CDR3 protein, called by TCRdb with MiXCR from the 5' RACE reads. The table lists fewer than 500,000 distinct CDR3 sequences, about a fifth of them singletons. This sample was taken from a study of CD8 T cells in ankylosing spondylitis. General study findings and limits: Prior literature has documented some motif variants in synovial fluid and blood from reactive arthritis. As reported, disease-linked clones showed significant enrichment in matched ankylosing spondylitis synovial fluid. Peripheral blood held disease-linked clones only at relatively low frequency, and these were CD8+. A TCR beta motif of under 10 highly homologous variants appeared characteristic of ankylosing spondylitis blood.

The germline V and J ends were trimmed by 5 bases and 9 bases, with 14 bases remaining between them. Germline CDR1 reads SGHTA; CDR2 reads FQGTGA. The CDR3 has 13 residues. The specimen was blood, either unsorted or a sorted T cell fraction (not recorded which). The chain couples TRBV7-3 to TRBJ2-1; maybe TRBD1 (6 bases). The TCR was taken from a male donor with ankylosing spondylitis. The CDR3 loop is CASSPTGYGEQFF. In DNA, the CDR3 is TGTGCCAGCAGCCCTACAGGGTACGGTGAGCAGTTCTTC.